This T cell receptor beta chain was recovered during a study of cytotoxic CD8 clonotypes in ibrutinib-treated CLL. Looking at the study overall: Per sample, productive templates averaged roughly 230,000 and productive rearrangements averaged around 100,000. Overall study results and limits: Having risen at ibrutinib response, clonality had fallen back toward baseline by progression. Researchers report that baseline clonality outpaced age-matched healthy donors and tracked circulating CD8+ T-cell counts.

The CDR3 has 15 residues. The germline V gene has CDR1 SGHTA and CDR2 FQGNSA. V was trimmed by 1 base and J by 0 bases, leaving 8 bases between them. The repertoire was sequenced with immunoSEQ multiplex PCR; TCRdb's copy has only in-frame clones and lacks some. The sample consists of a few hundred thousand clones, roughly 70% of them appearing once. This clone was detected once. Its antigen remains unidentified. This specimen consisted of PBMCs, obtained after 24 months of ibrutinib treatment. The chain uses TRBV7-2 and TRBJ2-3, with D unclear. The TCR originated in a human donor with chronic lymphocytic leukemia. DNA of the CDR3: TGTGCCAGCAGCTTAGGGTTGGCTAGCACAGATACGCAGTATTTT. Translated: CASSLGLASTDTQYF. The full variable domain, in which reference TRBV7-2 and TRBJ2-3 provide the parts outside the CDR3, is GAGVSQSPSNKVTEKGKDVELRCDPISGHTALYWYRQSLGQGLEFLIYFQGNSAPDKSGLPSDRFSAERTGGSVSTLTIQRTQQEDSAVYLCASSLGLASTDTQYFGPGTRLTVL.